This paragraph covers one TCR beta chain sequence. Its antigen is undetermined. The data were obtained in a study of regulatory T cells in long-lasting Graves disease. Study overall: Treatment with antithyroid drugs for over 5 years, together with positive TSH receptor antibodies, meant persistent Graves' disease. Broader study findings: Persistent Graves' disease cases displayed lower TCR diversity than newly diagnosed ones. Whereas 966 public clonotypes were shared by new patients, persistent patients shared more, at some 3,000. With persistent disease, TRBV28, TRBJ1-2 and TRBJ2-5 were the favored segments.

Time point specified: persistent/refractory GD, antithyroid drugs over 5 years with positive TRAb. TCR sequences were obtained from RNA taken from PBMCs. Germline lookup yields CDR1 LGHDT and CDR2 YNNKEL (reference sequence). V gave up 1 base and J gave up 4 bases; unmatched junction bases: 3. This CDR3 is built from 15 residues. TCR beta libraries were built with iRepertoire HTBI primers and Arm-PCR of CDR3 regions. Via MiXCR, TCRdb re-called the multiplex PCR reads, giving one row per CDR3 protein. This sample has some 470,000 distinct CDR3 sequences; 20% to 25% occur once, and the top ten carry around 7%.

The TCR was taken from a female donor with Graves disease. Sample: peripheral blood mononuclear cells (PBMCs), taken when the disease was refractory, from a patient treated with antithyroid drugs. The genes are TRBV3-1 and TRBJ2-5; 10 bases are shared with TRBD2. The CDR3, as DNA: TGTGCCAGCAGCCAAGGGACTAGCGGTCTAGAGACCCAGTACTTC. Protein sequence: CASSQGTSGLETQYF.